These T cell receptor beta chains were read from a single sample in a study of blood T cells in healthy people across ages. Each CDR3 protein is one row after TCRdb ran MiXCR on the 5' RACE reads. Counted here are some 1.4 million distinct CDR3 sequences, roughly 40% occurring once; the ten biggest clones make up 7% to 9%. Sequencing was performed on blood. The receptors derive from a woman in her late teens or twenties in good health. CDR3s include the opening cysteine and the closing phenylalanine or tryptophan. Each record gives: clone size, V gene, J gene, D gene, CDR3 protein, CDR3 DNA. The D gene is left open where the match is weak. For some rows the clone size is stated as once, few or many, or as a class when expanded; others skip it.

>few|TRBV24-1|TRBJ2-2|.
CATSDIRPGQSTGELFF
TGTGCCACCAGTGATATCCGACCGGGGCAGAGCACCGGGGAGCTGTTTTTT
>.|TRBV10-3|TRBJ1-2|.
CAISEPLVKNTEAFFGQGAYGYTF
.
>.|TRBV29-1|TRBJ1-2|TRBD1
CSGWDREDYGYTF
TGCAGCGGCTGGGACAGGGAAGACTATGGCTACACCTTC
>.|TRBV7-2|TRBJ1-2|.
CASSLVGQPSNYGYTF
TGTGCCAGCAGCTTAGTTGGGCAGCCGTCCAACTATGGCTACACCTTC
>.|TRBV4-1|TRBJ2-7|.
CASSQGPNPSYEQYF
TGCGCCAGCAGCCAAGGGCCTAACCCCTCCTACGAGCAGTACTTC
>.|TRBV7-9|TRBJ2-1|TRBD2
CASSSQSSGRVTYNEQFF
TGTGCCAGCAGCTCCCAAAGTAGCGGGAGGGTTACCTACAATGAGCAGTTCTTC
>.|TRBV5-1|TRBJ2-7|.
CASSPVESDEQYF
TGCGCCAGCAGCCCCGTCGAGAGCGATGAGCAGTACTTC
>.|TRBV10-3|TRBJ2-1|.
CAISEAAASYNEQFF
TGTGCCATCAGTGAGGCAGCGGCGTCCTACAATGAGCAGTTCTTC
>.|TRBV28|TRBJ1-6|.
CASRPGAGNSPLHF
TGTGCCAGCCGCCCAGGGGCAGGCAATTCACCCCTCCACTTT
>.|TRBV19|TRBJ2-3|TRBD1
CASSAFPRDRGTDTQYF
TGTGCCAGTAGTGCATTTCCCCGGGACAGGGGCACAGATACGCAGTATTTT
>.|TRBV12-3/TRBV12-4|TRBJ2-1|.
CASAGQGGGSYNEQFF
TGTGCCAGCGCGGGGCAGGGGGGCGGCTCCTACAATGAGCAGTTCTTC
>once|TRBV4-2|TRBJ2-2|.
CASSQAGFPGELFF
TGTGCCAGCAGCCAAGCGGGATTTCCCGGGGAGCTGTTTTTT
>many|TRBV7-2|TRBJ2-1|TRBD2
CASSAGTSVYNEQFF
TGTGCCAGCAGCGCCGGGACTAGCGTATACAATGAGCAGTTCTTC
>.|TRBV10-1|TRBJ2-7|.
CASSESRGTTVYEQYF
TGCGCCAGCAGTGAGTCGAGGGGAACCACAGTCTACGAGCAGTACTTC
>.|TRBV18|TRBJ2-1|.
CASSGQSSSYNEQFF
TGTGCCAGCTCAGGACAGTCTTCCTCCTACAATGAGCAGTTCTTC
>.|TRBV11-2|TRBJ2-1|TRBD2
CASSLRRASGGAEQFF
TGTGCCAGCAGCTTACGTAGGGCTAGCGGGGGGGCTGAGCAGTTCTTC
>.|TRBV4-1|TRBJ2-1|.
CASSQELGGKGKNERFF
TGCGCCAGCAGCCAAGAGTTGGGGGGAAAGGGGAAAAATGAGCGGTTCTTC
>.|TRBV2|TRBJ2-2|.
CASSEEIAVNTGELFF
TGTGCCAGCAGTGAAGAAATAGCGGTTAACACCGGGGAGCTGTTTTTT
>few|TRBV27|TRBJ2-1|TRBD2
CASSTGGLAGRYEQFF
TGTGCCAGCAGTACGGGGGGCCTAGCGGGACGTTATGAGCAGTTCTTC
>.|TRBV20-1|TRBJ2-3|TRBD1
CSAGGTGITDTQYF
TGCAGCGCTGGGGGGACAGGGATAACAGATACGCAGTATTTT
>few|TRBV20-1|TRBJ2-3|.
CSAGGNTDTQYF
TGCAGTGCTGGGGGGAACACAGATACGCAGTATTTT
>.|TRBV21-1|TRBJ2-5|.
CASSKRGKVQYF
TGTGCCAGCAGCAAAAGGGGCAAGGTGCAGTACTTC
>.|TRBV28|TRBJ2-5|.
CASSLSSGSRGTQYF
TGTGCCAGCAGTTTATCCTCAGGGTCCCGGGGGACCCAGTACTTC
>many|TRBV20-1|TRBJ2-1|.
CSGVSYNEQFF
TGCAGCGGAGTCTCCTACAATGAGCAGTTCTTC
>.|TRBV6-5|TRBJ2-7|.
CASSYKPDWGEQYF
TGTGCCAGCAGTTATAAACCGGATTGGGGCGAGCAGTACTTC
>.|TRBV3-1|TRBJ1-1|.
CASSLGYANTEAFF
TGTGCCAGCAGCCTTGGGTATGCGAACACTGAAGCTTTCTTT
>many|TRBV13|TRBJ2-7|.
CASSLARDEQYF
TGTGCCAGCAGCTTAGCTCGGGACGAGCAGTACTTC
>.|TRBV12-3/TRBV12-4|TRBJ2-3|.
CASSVRVGTDTQYF
TGTGCCAGCAGTGTACGGGTAGGCACAGATACGCAGTATTTT
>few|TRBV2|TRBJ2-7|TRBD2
CASNRRGAYEQYF
TGTGCCAGCAACCGACGGGGGGCCTACGAGCAGTACTTC
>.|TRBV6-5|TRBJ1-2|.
CASMERGVGYTF
TGTGCCAGCATGGAAAGGGGGGTCGGCTACACCTTC
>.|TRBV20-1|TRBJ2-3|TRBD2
CSAREGVAGTDAQYF
TGCAGTGCTAGAGAAGGGGTAGCGGGCACTGATGCGCAGTATTTT
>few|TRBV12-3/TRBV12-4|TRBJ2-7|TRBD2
CASSPSQRGYEQYF
TGTGCCAGCAGTCCCTCCCAGCGGGGCTACGAGCAGTACTTC
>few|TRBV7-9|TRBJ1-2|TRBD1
CASSIQQGDYGYTF
TGTGCCAGCAGCATCCAACAGGGGGACTATGGCTACACCTTC
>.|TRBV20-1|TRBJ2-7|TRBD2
CSAYTSGHSYEQYF
TGCAGTGCTTACACTAGCGGGCACTCCTACGAGCAGTACTTC
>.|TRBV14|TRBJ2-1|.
CASSQERPGSYNEQFF
TGTGCCAGCAGCCAGGAGCGTCCGGGGTCCTACAATGAGCAGTTCTTC
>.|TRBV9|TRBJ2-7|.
CASSPEVAGTYEQYF
TGTGCCAGCAGCCCCGAGGTGGCGGGGACCTACGAGCAGTACTTC
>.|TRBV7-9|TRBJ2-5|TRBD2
CASSPTSGSTTQYF
TGTGCCAGCAGCCCGACTAGCGGGAGCACGACCCAGTACTTC
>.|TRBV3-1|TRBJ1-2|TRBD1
CASSQTNRGRSGCTF
TGTGCCAGCAGCCAGACAAACAGGGGGCGGTCTGGCTGCACCTTC
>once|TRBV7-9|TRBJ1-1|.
CASSKGQTIEAFF
TGTGCCAGCAGCAAAGGACAGACAATTGAAGCTTTCTTT
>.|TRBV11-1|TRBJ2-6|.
CASSLTVTTGANVLTF
TGTGCCAGCAGCTTAACAGTAACTACTGGGGCCAACGTCCTGACTTTC
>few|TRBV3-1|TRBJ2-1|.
CASSTLIRGDIQFF
TGTGCCAGCAGCACCTTGATCCGGGGCGATATACAGTTCTTC
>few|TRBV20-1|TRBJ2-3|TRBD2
CSARDRAGTSGADTQYF
TGCAGTGCTAGAGATAGGGCCGGGACTAGCGGGGCAGATACGCAGTATTTT
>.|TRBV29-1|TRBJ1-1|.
CSVEPGDTEAFF
TGCAGCGTTGAACCGGGTGACACTGAAGCTTTCTTT
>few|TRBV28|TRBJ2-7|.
CASSLSGVRTYEQYF
TGTGCCAGCAGTTTATCTGGGGTCAGAACCTACGAGCAGTACTTC
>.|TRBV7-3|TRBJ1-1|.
CASSPKVEYTEAFF
TGTGCCAGCAGTCCGAAAGTGGAGTACACTGAAGCTTTCTTT
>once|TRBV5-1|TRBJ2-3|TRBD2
CASSRTSPSTETQYF
TGCGCCAGCAGCCGGACTAGCCCAAGCACAGAGACGCAGTATTTT
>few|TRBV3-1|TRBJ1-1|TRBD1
CASSPARTGTNTEAFF
TGTGCCAGCAGCCCTGCTAGGACAGGAACTAACACTGAAGCTTTCTTT
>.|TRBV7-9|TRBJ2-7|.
CASSAVERQYF
TGTGCCAGCAGCGCAGTGGAGCGGCAGTACTTC
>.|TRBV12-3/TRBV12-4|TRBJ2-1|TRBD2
CASSSSWGGQFF
TGTGCCAGCAGTTCCTCCTGGGGGGGGCAGTTCTTC
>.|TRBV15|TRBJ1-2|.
CATPSRLPEGGYTF
TGTGCCACCCCATCGAGGCTTCCCGAGGGAGGCTACACCTTC